The source of this T cell receptor (beta chain) is a study of blood T cell repertoires in COVID-19. Study information: Sample material is recorded as cDNA or gDNA derived from T cells, B-cell-depleted T cells, or PBMCs.

Sequencing used immunoSEQ multiplex PCR; TCRdb keeps in-frame clones, though not all of them. The sample comprises some 160,000 clones, under 95% of which are singletons, and about 2% rests with the top ten. There are 17 residues in the CDR3. V gave up 9 bases and J gave up 3 bases, with 24 bases separating them. V gene TRBV23-1 combines with J gene TRBJ1-5, with D possibly being TRBD1 (6 bases). TRBV23-1 belongs to the ORF category, with a function that is uncertain. The sample comprised peripheral blood. This TCR came from a man aged 18 to 29 with acute or convalescent COVID-19. The CDR3 protein is CARSLRGGRQSNQPQHF. The CDR3 bases are TGCGCCAGGTCGTTGAGGGGGGGGAGACAGTCCAATCAGCCCCAGCATTTT.